The text below deals with one TCR beta chain. This clone's antigen is unknown. No much larger clone is present one base from it, and per-base qualities are unavailable. This sample is part of a study of control samples from healthy donors and cancer patients (dated by TCRdb to the early 2020s). V and J are truncated by 4 bases and 7 bases respectively, leaving an intervening sequence of 11 bases. CDR1 is given as SGHTA and CDR2 as FQGNSA, both from the germline V gene. The CDR3 goes from the cysteine to the phenylalanine over 13 residues. Only CDR3 DNA remains: 39 bases, in frame from the first base. Library preparation employed the immunoSEQ multiplex PCR assay. TCRdb mirrors the immuneACCESS table, restricted to in-frame sequences. Some clones are absent from its copies; in checked studies, under half trace to an unresolved V gene, and the reason for the others is unknown. Present in this sample are roughly 59,000 clones, more than 85% of which were seen just once. About 1.7% of the sample lies in the top ten.

This receptor was identified in a man aged 35 to 55 with colorectal cancer. Recombination joined TRBV7-2 with TRBJ1-5; no D gene call is confident. The material sequenced was PBMCs. The CDR3 in this case is CASSSRPSQPQHF. The DNA sequence follows: TGTGCCAGCAGCTCCAGACCTAGCCAGCCCCAGCATTTT.